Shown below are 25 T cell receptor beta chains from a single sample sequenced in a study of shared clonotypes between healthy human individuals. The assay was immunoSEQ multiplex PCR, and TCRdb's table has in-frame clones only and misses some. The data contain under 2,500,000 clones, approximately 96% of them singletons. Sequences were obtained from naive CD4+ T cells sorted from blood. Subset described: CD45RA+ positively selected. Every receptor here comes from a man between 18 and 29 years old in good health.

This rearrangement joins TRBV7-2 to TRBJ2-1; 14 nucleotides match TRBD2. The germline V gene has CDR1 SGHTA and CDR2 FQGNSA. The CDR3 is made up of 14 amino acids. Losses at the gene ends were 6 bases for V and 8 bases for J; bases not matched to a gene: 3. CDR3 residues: CASSRLAGGDEQFF. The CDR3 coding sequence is TGTGCCAGCAGTAGACTAGCGGGAGGGGATGAGCAGTTCTTC.

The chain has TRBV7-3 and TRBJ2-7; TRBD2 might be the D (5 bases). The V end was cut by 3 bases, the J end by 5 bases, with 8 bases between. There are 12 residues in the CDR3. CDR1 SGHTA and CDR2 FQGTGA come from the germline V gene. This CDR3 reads CASSLSGNEQYF. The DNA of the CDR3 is TGTGCCAGCAGCTTGTCCGGGAACGAGCAGTACTTC. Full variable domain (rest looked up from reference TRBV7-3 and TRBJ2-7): GAGVSQTPSNKVTEKGKYVELRCDPISGHTALYWYRQSLGQGPEFLIYFQGTGAADDSGLPNDRFFAVRPEGSVSTLKIQRTERGDSAVYLCASSLSGNEQYFGPGTRLTVT.

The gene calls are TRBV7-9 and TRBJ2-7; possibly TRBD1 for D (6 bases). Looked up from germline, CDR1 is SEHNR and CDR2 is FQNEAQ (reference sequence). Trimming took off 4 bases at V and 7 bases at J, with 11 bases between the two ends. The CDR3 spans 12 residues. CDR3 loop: CASSSGEREQYF. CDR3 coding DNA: TGTGCCAGCAGCTCAGGGGAGCGGGAGCAGTACTTC.

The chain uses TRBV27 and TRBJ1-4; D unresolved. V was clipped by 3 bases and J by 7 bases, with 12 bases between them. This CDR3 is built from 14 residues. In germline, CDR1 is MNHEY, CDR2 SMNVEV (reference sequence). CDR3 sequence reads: CASSFEGFGEKLFF. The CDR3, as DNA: TGTGCCAGCAGTTTCGAGGGATTTGGTGAAAAACTGTTTTTT.

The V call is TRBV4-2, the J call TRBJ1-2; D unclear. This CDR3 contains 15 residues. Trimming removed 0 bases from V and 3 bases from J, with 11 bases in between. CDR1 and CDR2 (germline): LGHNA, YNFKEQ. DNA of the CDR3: TGTGCCAGCAGCCAAGAGGGTGACGTGGACTATGGCTACACCTTC. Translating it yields CASSQEGDVDYGYTF.

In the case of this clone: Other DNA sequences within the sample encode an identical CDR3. The CDR3 nucleotides are TGCGCCAGCAGTAGAGACAGGACCCAAGAGACCCAGTACTTC. Residues: CASSRDRTQETQYF. The chain joins TRBV5-1 to TRBJ2-5; D is perhaps TRBD1 (6 bases). The CDR3 extends over 14 amino acids. Trimming pared 5 bases from V and 1 base from J, leaving 12 bases between. CDR1 is SGHRS, CDR2 YFSETQ, per germline.

DNA for the CDR3: TGCGCCAGCAGCCGGATCGCGGTAAATGAAAAACTGTTTTTT. This encodes CASSRIAVNEKLFF. The V and J genes are TRBV4-1 and TRBJ1-4, with D unresolved. The CDR3 runs to 14 residues. The V gene's germline CDR1 is MGHRA and CDR2 YSYEKL. V lost 4 bases and J lost 5, with 11 bases in between.

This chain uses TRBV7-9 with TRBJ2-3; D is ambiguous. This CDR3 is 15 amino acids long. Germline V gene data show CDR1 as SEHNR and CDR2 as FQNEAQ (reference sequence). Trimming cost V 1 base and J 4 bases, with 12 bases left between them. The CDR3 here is CASSLGGSSADTQYF. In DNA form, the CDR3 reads TGTGCCAGCAGCTTAGGAGGTAGTTCGGCAGATACGCAGTATTTT.

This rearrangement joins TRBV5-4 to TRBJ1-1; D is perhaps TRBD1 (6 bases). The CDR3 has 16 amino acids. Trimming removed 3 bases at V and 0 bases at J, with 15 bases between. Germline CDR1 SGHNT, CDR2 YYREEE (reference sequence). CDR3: CASSWDQGLMNTEAFF. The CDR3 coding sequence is TGTGCCAGCAGCTGGGACCAGGGGTTAATGAACACTGAAGCTTTCTTT.

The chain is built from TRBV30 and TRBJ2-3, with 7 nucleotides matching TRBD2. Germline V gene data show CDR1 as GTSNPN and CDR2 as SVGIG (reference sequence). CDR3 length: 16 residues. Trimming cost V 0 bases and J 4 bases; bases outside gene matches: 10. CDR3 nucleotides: TGTGCCTGGAGTGTAACGAGGACTAGTCTTCCAGATACGCAGTATTTT. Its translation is CAWSVTRTSLPDTQYF.

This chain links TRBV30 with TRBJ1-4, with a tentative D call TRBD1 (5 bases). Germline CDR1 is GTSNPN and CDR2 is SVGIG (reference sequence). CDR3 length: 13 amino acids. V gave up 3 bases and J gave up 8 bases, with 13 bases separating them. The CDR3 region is CAWRVLGGEKLFF. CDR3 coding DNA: TGTGCCTGGAGAGTCCTTGGGGGAGAAAAACTGTTTTTT.

CDR3 DNA sequence: TGCGCCAGCAGCTTGGTAGTAGGCCCCAACTATGGCTACACCTTC. Translated, it gives CASSLVVGPNYGYTF. The rearrangement uses TRBV5-1 and TRBJ1-2; D call uncertain. V gave up 0 bases and J gave up 2 bases, with 11 bases separating them. Germline CDR1 reads SGHRS; CDR2 reads YFSETQ. This CDR3 has 15 amino acids.

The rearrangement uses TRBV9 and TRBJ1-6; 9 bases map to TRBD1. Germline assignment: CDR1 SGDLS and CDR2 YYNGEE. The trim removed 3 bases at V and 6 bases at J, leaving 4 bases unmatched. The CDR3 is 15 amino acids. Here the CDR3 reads CASSERGQGNSPLHF. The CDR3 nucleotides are TGTGCCAGCAGCGAGAGGGGACAGGGTAATTCACCCCTCCACTTT.

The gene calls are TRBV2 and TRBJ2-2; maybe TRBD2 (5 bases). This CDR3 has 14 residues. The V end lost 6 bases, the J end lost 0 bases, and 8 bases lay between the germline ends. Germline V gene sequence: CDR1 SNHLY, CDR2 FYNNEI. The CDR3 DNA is TGTGCCAGCAGCACACTAGCGAACACCGGGGAGCTGTTTTTT. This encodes CASSTLANTGELFF.

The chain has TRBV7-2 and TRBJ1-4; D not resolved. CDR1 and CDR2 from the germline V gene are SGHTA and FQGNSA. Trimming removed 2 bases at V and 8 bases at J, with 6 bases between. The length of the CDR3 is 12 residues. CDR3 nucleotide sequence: TGTGCCAGCAGCTTACTTGGGGAAAAACTGTTTTTT. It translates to CASSLLGEKLFF. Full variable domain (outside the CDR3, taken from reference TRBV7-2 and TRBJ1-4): GAGVSQSPSNKVTEKGKDVELRCDPISGHTALYWYRQSLGQGLEFLIYFQGNSAPDKSGLPSDRFSAERTGGSVSTLTIQRTQQEDSAVYLCASSLLGEKLFFGSGTQLSVL.

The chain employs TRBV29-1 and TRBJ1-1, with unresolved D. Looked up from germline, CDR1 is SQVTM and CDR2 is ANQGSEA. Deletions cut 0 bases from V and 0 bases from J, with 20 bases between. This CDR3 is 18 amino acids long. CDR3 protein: CSVEDREAPFKMNTEAFF. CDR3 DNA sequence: TGCAGCGTTGAAGATCGGGAAGCTCCTTTTAAGATGAACACTGAAGCTTTCTTT.

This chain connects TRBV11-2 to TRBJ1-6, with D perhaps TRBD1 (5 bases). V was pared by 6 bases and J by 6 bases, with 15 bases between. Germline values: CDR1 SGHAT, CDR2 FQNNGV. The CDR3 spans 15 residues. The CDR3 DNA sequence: TGTGCCAGCAGACCCGGGACTGACTCTAATTCACCCCTCCACTTT. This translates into CASRPGTDSNSPLHF.

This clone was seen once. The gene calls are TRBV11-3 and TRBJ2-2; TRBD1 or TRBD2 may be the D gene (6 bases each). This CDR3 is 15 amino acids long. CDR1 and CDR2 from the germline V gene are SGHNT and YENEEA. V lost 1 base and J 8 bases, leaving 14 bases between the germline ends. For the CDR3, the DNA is TGTGCCAGCAGCTTAGTAGGGGGGCCAAGTGGGGAGCTGTTTTTT. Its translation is CASSLVGGPSGELFF.

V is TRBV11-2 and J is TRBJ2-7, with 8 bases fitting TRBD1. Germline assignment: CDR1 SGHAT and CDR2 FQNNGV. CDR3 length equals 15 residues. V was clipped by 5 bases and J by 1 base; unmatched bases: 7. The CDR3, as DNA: TGTGCCAGCAGCGGTATGGACAGGGCTTCCTACGAGCAGTACTTC. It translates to CASSGMDRASYEQYF. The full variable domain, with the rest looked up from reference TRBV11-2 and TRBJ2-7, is EAGVAQSPRYKIIEKRQSVAFWCNPISGHATLYWYQQILGQGPKLLIQFQNNGVVDDSQLPKDRFSAERLKGVDSTLKIQPAKLEDSAVYLCASSGMDRASYEQYFGPGTRLTVT.

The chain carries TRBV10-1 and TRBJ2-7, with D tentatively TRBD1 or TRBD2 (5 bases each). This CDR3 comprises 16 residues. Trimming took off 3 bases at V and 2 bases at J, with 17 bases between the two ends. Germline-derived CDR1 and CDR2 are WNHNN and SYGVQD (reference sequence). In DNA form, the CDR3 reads TGCGCCAGCAGTGAATTTGGGGGACGGAATACCTACGAGCAGTACTTC. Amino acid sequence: CASSEFGGRNTYEQYF.

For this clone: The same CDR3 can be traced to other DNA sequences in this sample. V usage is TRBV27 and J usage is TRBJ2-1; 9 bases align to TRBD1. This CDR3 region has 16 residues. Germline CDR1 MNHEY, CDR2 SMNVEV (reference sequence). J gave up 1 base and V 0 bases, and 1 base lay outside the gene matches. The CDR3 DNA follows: TGTGCCAGCAGTTTATCGGGGACAGGGTCCTACAATGAGCAGTTCTTC. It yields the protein CASSLSGTGSYNEQFF.

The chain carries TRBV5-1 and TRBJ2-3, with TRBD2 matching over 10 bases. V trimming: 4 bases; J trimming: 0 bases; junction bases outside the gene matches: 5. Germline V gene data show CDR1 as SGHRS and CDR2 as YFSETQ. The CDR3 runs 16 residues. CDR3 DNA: TGCGCCAGCAGCATCCGGACTAGCGGTAGCACAGATACGCAGTATTTT. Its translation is CASSIRTSGSTDTQYF.

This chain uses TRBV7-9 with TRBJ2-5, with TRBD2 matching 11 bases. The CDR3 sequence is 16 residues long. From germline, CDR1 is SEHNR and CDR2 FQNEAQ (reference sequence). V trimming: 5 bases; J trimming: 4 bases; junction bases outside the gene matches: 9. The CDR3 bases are TGTGCCAGCAGCCCTGGGACTAGCGGAGTAGTAGAGACCCAGTACTTC. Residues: CASSPGTSGVVETQYF. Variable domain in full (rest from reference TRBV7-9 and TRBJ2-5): DTGVSQNPRHKITKRGQNVTFRCDPISEHNRLYWYRQTLGQGPEFLTYFQNEAQLEKSRLLSDRFSAERPKGSFSTLEIQRTEQGDSAMYLCASSPGTSGVVETQYFGPGTRLLVL.

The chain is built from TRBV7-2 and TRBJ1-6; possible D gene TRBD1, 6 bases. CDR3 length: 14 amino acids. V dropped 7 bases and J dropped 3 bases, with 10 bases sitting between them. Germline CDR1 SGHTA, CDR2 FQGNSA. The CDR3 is CASMDSIYNSPLHF. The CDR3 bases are TGTGCCAGCATGGACAGCATCTATAATTCACCCCTCCACTTT. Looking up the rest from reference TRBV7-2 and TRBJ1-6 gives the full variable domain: GAGVSQSPSNKVTEKGKDVELRCDPISGHTALYWYRQSLGQGLEFLIYFQGNSAPDKSGLPSDRFSAERTGGSVSTLTIQRTQQEDSAVYLCASMDSIYNSPLHFGNGTRLTVT.

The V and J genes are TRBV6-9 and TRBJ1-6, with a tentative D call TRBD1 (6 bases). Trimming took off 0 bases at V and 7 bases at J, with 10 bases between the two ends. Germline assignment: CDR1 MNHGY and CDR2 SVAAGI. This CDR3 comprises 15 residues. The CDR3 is CASSYSTGVNSPLHF. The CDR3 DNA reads TGTGCCAGCAGTTATTCGACAGGCGTCAATTCACCCCTCCACTTT.